This paragraph covers one T cell receptor beta chain sequence. TCRdb's copy holds only in-frame clones and misses some; the assay was immunoSEQ multiplex PCR. Here the sample spans roughly 2.1 million clones, around 93% being singletons. The data were obtained in a study of shared clonotypes between healthy human individuals. The CDR3 spans 12 residues. In germline, CDR1 is SNHLY, CDR2 FYNNEI. V lost 2 bases and J lost 4, with 6 bases in between. CD8 cells regarded as naive lacked CD45RO, were positively chosen for CCR7, and omitted terminally differentiated effector memory CD45RA+ cells. This chain joins TRBV2 and TRBJ2-7; no definite D call. Specimen: naive CD8+ T cells from PBMCs. This clonotype was obtained from a man younger than 35 in good health. Some clones in this sample may be carry-over from other donors' samples. The CDR3 nucleotides are TGTGCCAGCAGTGAACGGCCTTACGAGCAGTACTTC. It codes for CASSERPYEQYF.